The T cell receptor beta chain described here comes from a study of cytomegalovirus exposure and HLA in healthy donors (dated by TCRdb to 2017 to 2019). Describing the broader study: An earlier analysis of more than 550 of the donors reported 276 Gb of sequence data and some 110 million unique TCR beta sequences obtained from roughly 170 million T cells. An early release that covered roughly 600 HLA-typed donors contained 300 to 350 gigabases of sequencing data and 75 million to 100 million unique TCR sequences. The genetic ancestry cluster associated with self-reported Caucasian donors included over 80% of the roughly 400 genotyped donors. The study aimed to test whether cataloging public T cell receptors could reveal signatures of past pathogen exposure. Using immunosequencing, the study profiled T cell repertoires from approximately 700 subjects and related those repertoires to cytomegalovirus serostatus. Along with the roughly 710-subject first cohort, a separate validation cohort of over 90 different subjects was used. To predict cytomegalovirus infection status, the study brought together high-throughput TCR immunosequencing, statistical association of individual TCRs with disease status, and machine learning. A later analysis re-examined previously published TCR beta repertoires from more than 650 donors and added high-resolution HLA genotyping to investigate patterns of TCR occurrence. In the later analysis, no new phenotypic data were used to find candidate immune exposures; instead, reliance was placed on TCR beta sequences and their occurrence across donors. An earlier analysis of several hundred of the donors used high-throughput TCR beta sequencing to judge whether each TCR beta V gene segment behaved as functional or pseudogenic. Donor age, sex, ethnicity and CMV serostatus were collected together with the repertoire data. Genome-wide SNP genotypes for about 55% of the roughly 670 donors were used in a later genetic analysis, which treated that subset as a discovery cohort. All discovery cohort repertoires had been generated using a single sequencing platform. HLA typing covered class I and class II loci at four-digit resolution. Typing coverage varied by locus: roughly 629-630 donors for A, B, C, DRB1 and DQB1; roughly 510 for DQA1; more than 600 for DPA1; approximately 470 for DPB1. A few DR-DQ haplotypes were treated as single units for association and clustering because of strong linkage in the cohort. On average, approximately 250,000 unique TCR beta nucleotide sequences were sequenced per donor among several hundred genotyped donors of the cohort, with around 19% of those sequences being non-productive.

The CDR3 holds 18 amino acids from the cysteine to the phenylalanine. The entry retains the CDR3 DNA only, 54 bases that are in frame from base 1. From a lookup of the germline V gene, CDR1 and CDR2 are SGHRS and YFSETQ. V loses 2 bases, J loses 0 bases, and the germline ends lie 15 bases apart. Receptor amplification or capture employed the immunoSEQ multiplex PCR assay. For the multiplex PCR, a mixture combining 60 forward primers for TCR Vbeta segments and 13 reverse primers for TCR Jbeta segments was used. The CDR3 region of rearranged TCR beta genes was amplified from genomic DNA with a multiplex PCR assay. The amplified TCR beta libraries were sequenced on the Illumina HiSeq System as 87-base-pair reads. The authors' analysis ran thus. Across the roughly 700 repertoires, a later analysis counted 78 million or so unique TCR beta chains, around 11 million of which were shared by at least two donors. A nearest-neighbor algorithm error-corrected the raw reads and collapsed the reads into unique sequences, merging closely related sequences to remove PCR and sequencing errors. V, D and J gene segments were assigned by aligning CDR3 sequences to IMGT reference sequences. For a sequence to be retained, a match of at least six nucleotides was required to both a V gene segment and a J gene segment. Rearrangements were called productive when the CDR3 lacked stop codons and stayed in frame with V and J; all others were non-productive. CDR3 was defined according to IMGT convention as the region running from the second conserved V-encoded cysteine to the conserved J-encoded phenylalanine. The earlier analysis of about 570 of the donors excluded any sequence lacking an unambiguous match to a single V gene segment. In an earlier analysis of several hundred of the donors, V segments were called functional above 56.7% productive rearrangements and were called segregating when the between-donor standard deviation exceeded 5%. A statistical classification framework was developed to diagnose cytomegalovirus status using the catalog of TCR beta chain sequences. In a later analysis, TCR nucleotide sequences were compared against IMGT/GENE-DB human TR gene sequences so that V and J genes could be assigned. A later analysis assigned CDR3 sequences and most-parsimonious VDJ recombination scenarios with the TCRdist pipeline. In a later analysis, each TCR beta chain was defined by its CDR3 amino acid sequence together with its V-gene family, and reads lacking a unique V-gene family were excluded. In a later analysis, 450 to 600 highly shared, low-generation-probability nucleotide sequences were removed to address suspected cross-contamination and a sequencing artifact. For each public chain, a later analysis derived a clonal expansion index from normalized ranks of inferred template counts within each repertoire. In a later analysis, generation probabilities were computed with a VDJ recombination model fitted to out-of-frame rearrangements, and the resulting probabilities were checked against IGoR. A later analysis scored TCR-TCR, TCR-HLA and TCR-CMV co-occurrence with hypergeometric tests, applying a repertoire-size bias correction to TCR pairs. False discovery rates were estimated in a later analysis by permuting HLA or CMV assignments 20 times. A later analysis grouped co-occurring TCRs with DBSCAN, adding TCRdist sequence similarity when clustering within HLA-allele-positive subsets. Repertoires with fewer than 30,000 or more than 120,000 public chains were left out of co-occurrence clustering, as were about 5 repertoires with anomalous nucleotide sharing. The clones in this table, taken by TCRdb from immuneACCESS, are in-frame only. Not every clone is retained; where verified, under half of the shortfall comes from an unresolved V gene, and the cause of the rest is unknown. V, J and clone size are taken as reported in that table, and D and trimming were inferred from the DNA itself. The sample table contains 150,000 to 200,000 clones; only one count was recorded for 84% of them. In total, the top ten clones hold around 6% of the sample.

As concerns this clone: Its cognate antigen has yet to be identified. The record has no base qualities; no much larger clone is one base away.

The cohort comprised some 730 healthy bone marrow donors. At the time of sampling, every cohort member was nominally healthy, though immune exposures that went unrecorded were likely present. The donor was CMV seropositive and belonged to the group of 250 to 350 seropositive cohort members. Each donor provided a peripheral blood sample, and peripheral blood mononuclear cells were used for TCR beta sequencing. Genomic DNA extraction from the blood cell samples was performed with the Qiagen DNeasy Blood Extraction Kit. Broader findings and caveats from the paper: Only TCR beta chains were sequenced in this cohort, and the absence of alpha or paired-chain data limited detectable features. In a later analysis, most CMV-associated TCR beta chains were found to appear HLA-restricted, with HLA associations seemingly driven largely by CMV exposure. A further reported finding was that TCR beta sequences accurately predicted the HLA-A and HLA-B alleles for most subjects in the first cohort. A cluster of highly shared sequence variants was judged likely to be a technical artifact of the sequencing pipeline. In a later genetic analysis, a missense DCLRE1C variant was associated with V-gene and J-gene trimming of TCR beta chains, and the association was replicated in an independent cohort. According to the authors, the approach could potentially be generalized to other disease states and immunological phenotypes. CMV serostatus was the only immune exposure information available for the cohort. Assigning TCR associations to individual alleles was difficult when HLA alleles, especially DR and DQ, strongly co-occurred. In a later analysis, several top co-occurrence clusters were reported to appear linked to parvovirus B19, influenza, CMV and Epstein-Barr virus. Correlated functional status among segregating V segments might be attributable to linkage disequilibrium, but an unknown experimental factor could not be ruled out. Because some donors lacked HLA typing at each locus, the association tests relied only on the typed subset. Cytomegalovirus status was reported to be diagnosed by the classifier with high specificity and sensitivity in both the original and validation cohorts. The 87-base-pair reads could not distinguish some IMGT-functional V segments, including TRBV6-2 and TRBV6-3, so those segments were excluded. According to a later genetic analysis, donors in an Asian-associated ancestry cluster had fewer N-insertions in productive TCRs than the approximately 650-donor mean. Most TCR sequences were seen in very few donors, while some public TCRs were found in many individuals. The study listed 150 to 200 TCR beta chains as associated with cytomegalovirus. Because counts were too low, about 17 rarely observed V segments, including chromosome 9 orphons, were excluded from the earlier analysis of fewer than 650 of the donors. In a later analysis, TCR association rates were found to vary across HLA loci, with the most associated TCRs seen for DRB1 alleles and the fewest for HLA-C alleles. In an earlier analysis of several hundred of the donors, most TCR beta V segments were observed in productive rearrangements about 87% or about 30% of the time, broadly matching IMGT annotations. In a later analysis, 15,000 to 20,000 TCR beta sequences were associated with specific HLA alleles at a false discovery rate of 0.05. In a later analysis, HLA-associated TCR beta chains were found to be more clonally expanded and to have lower generation probabilities than equally common non-associated chains. The presence/absence analyses assumed that sequencing depth was roughly uniform across donors, and that assumption may not be true. In vitro tests confirmed that a few of the cytomegalovirus-associated TCR beta chains recognize cytomegalovirus antigens.

The chain is assembled from TRBV5-1 and TRBJ1-6; 6 matching bases give a weak D call of TRBD1. Sequencing input: PBMCs. The clonotype was recovered from a man aged 50 to 59 in good health and CMV-seropositive. The nucleotide sequence is given as TGCGCCAGCAGCTTCATGGGACAAGGGAGCTCCTATAATTCACCCCTCCACTTT. Its translation reads: CASSFMGQGSSYNSPLHF.